Presented here are 21 T cell receptor beta chains from one specimen sequenced in a study of blood T cells in healthy people across ages. A second PCR of 7 to 11 cycles used a sample-barcoded 5' primer and a J-beta primer mix. TCRdb itself ran the 5' RACE reads through MiXCR, one entry per CDR3 protein. In the table there are around 1,500,000 distinct CDR3 sequences, around 39% of which are singletons. The sequencing sample was made of blood. Receptors were obtained from a woman between 18 and 29 years old in good health.

There are a few counts of this clonotype. The chain is built from TRBV5-1 and TRBJ2-1; TRBD1 might be the D (5 bases). The CDR3 totals 19 residues. V dropped 7 bases and J dropped 3 bases, with 29 bases sitting between them. Per germline, CDR1 SGHRS and CDR2 YFSETQ. Here the CDR3 reads CASAQPSLRQRFDYNEQFF. The DNA of the CDR3 is TGCGCCAGCGCCCAACCATCTCTCAGACAGAGATTTGACTACAATGAGCAGTTCTTC.

The chain joins TRBV15 to TRBJ2-5, with TRBD2 matching over 9 bases. Germline V gene sequence: CDR1 LNHNV, CDR2 YYDKDF (reference sequence). This CDR3 has 15 residues. V dropped 5 bases and J dropped 11; count of bases not matched to a gene: 15. Here the CDR3 reads CATSYSGSFVNEQYF. The CDR3 coding sequence is TGTGCCACCAGCTATAGCGGGAGTTTTGTCAATGAGCAGTACTTC.

This chain's CDR3 is CASSPGVGSELAKNIQYF. The CDR3 DNA is TGCGCCAGCAGCCCGGGAGTGGGGAGTGAACTAGCCAAAAACATTCAGTACTTC. The chain has TRBV5-1 and TRBJ2-4, with a tentative D call TRBD2 (6 bases). The CDR3 length is 18 residues. The V and J ends lost 4 bases and 0 bases respectively, with 20 bases between them. Per the germline V gene, CDR1 is SGHRS and CDR2 is YFSETQ.

This rearrangement joins TRBV6-6 to TRBJ1-1; tentative D call: TRBD1 (5 bases). The germline V gene encodes CDR1 MNHNY and CDR2 SVGAGI (reference sequence). This CDR3 contains 13 residues. V lost 7 bases and J 7 bases, leaving 16 bases between the germline ends. In DNA form, the CDR3 reads TGTGCCAGCAATATTCTCCGGGACGGTGAAGCTTTCTTT. This translates into CASNILRDGEAFF.

This chain joins TRBV5-1 and TRBJ2-7; D unclear. This CDR3 has 13 residues. Germline values: CDR1 SGHRS, CDR2 YFSETQ. Between the trimmed V and J ends, which lost 4 bases and 3 bases, there was a span of 11 bases. The CDR3 is CASSPNYYYEQYF. DNA of the CDR3: TGCGCCAGCAGCCCCAACTATTACTACGAGCAGTACTTC.

The rearrangement joins TRBV2 to TRBJ2-1, with TRBD1 identical over 9 bases. Germline V gives CDR1 SNHLY, CDR2 FYNNEI. CDR3 size: 15 residues. Trimming took 6 bases from V and 5 from J; bases not matched to a gene: 8. The CDR3 DNA sequence: TGTGCCAGCAGCAGGTTGACAGGGGGGGACAATGAGCAGTTCTTC. This encodes CASSRLTGGDNEQFF.

The chain uses TRBV24-1 and TRBJ1-2; 8 positions match TRBD1. Germline loops: CDR1 KGHDR, CDR2 SFDVKD. V was pared by 4 bases and J by 6 bases, with 15 bases of the junction left unmatched. This CDR3 has 17 residues. CDR3 in amino acids: CATSDWGAQGAQDGYTF. CDR3 in DNA: TGTGCCACCAGTGACTGGGGCGCGCAGGGGGCGCAGGATGGCTACACCTTC.

The gene calls are TRBV5-6 and TRBJ1-3, with 11 bases fitting TRBD1. Germline CDR1 reads SGHDT; CDR2 reads YYEEEE. J was trimmed by 1 base and V by 4 bases; bases with no gene match: 7. This CDR3 region has 17 residues. The CDR3 spells CASSRDRGGSSGNTIYF. As DNA, the CDR3 is TGTGCCAGCAGCCGGGACAGGGGGGGCTCTTCTGGAAACACCATATATTTT.

This chain joins TRBV2 and TRBJ2-1, with 7 bases matching TRBD2. Germline V CDR1 and CDR2: SNHLY, FYNNEI. The junction had 18 bases not matched to a gene; V was cut back by 8 bases and J by 5 bases. CDR3 length: 17 amino acids. CDR3 amino acids: CASYRGSLARRNNEQFF. The CDR3 nucleotides read TGTGCCAGCTATCGGGGGTCACTAGCGCGACGTAACAATGAGCAGTTCTTC.

This clonotype appeared a few times. This chain joins TRBV28 and TRBJ2-2; D is unresolved. V gave up 7 bases and J gave up 7 bases, with 7 bases separating them. Germline V gene data show CDR1 as MDHEN and CDR2 as SYDVKM. The CDR3 totals 11 residues. CDR3 DNA: TGTGCCAGCACCTCCGGCGGGGAGCTGTTTTTT. Residues: CASTSGGELFF.

Only a few counts were recorded for this clonotype. The chain couples TRBV2 to TRBJ2-4; either TRBD1 or TRBD2 may supply D (6 bases each). In germline, CDR1 is SNHLY, CDR2 FYNNEI. V lost 2 bases, J lost 6 bases, and 17 bases lay in between. The CDR3 extends over 16 amino acids. The chain's CDR3 is CASSEPRQGRTNIQYF. The CDR3 coding sequence is TGTGCCAGCAGTGAACCACGGCAGGGGAGGACAAACATTCAGTACTTC.

V and J are TRBV15 and TRBJ1-2; TRBD1 agrees at 8 bases. This CDR3 contains 16 residues. Germline lookup yields CDR1 LNHNV and CDR2 YYDKDF (reference sequence). V shed 7 bases, J shed 0 bases, and the junction held 10 bases outside the gene matches. The CDR3 is CATNPIQGAANYGYTF. The CDR3 region has the DNA TGTGCCACCAACCCAATCCAGGGGGCGGCTAACTATGGCTACACCTTC. Filled out from reference TRBV15 and TRBJ1-2, the complete variable domain reads DAMVIQNPRYQVTQFGKPVTLSCSQTLNHNVMYWYQQKSSQAPKLLFHYYDKDFNNEADTPDNFQSRRPNTSFCFLDIRSPGLGDTAMYLCATNPIQGAANYGYTFGSGTRLTVV.

The gene calls are TRBV7-9 and TRBJ1-2, with a weak D call TRBD1 (6 bases). Trimming removed 8 bases at V and 6 bases at J, with 31 bases between. CDR1 is SEHNR, CDR2 FQNEAQ, per germline (reference sequence). This CDR3 contains 18 residues. CDR3 amino acids: CASASLSGAPLDKNGYTF. CDR3 nucleotide sequence: TGTGCCAGCGCCTCCCTATCAGGGGCTCCGTTGGATAAGAATGGCTACACCTTC. Drawing the rest from reference TRBV7-9 and TRBJ1-2, the complete variable domain is DTGVSQNPRHKITKRGQNVTFRCDPISEHNRLYWYRQTLGQGPEFLTYFQNEAQLEKSRLLSDRFSAERPKGSFSTLEIQRTEQGDSAMYLCASASLSGAPLDKNGYTFGSGTRLTVV.

This clonotype was recorded at least ten times. This may arise from a read error, as a much more abundant clone is one base away. The chain has TRBV6-5 and TRBJ1-2; 7 nucleotides line up with TRBD1. Germline trimming cut 5 bases from V and 4 bases from J; bases unmatched to any gene: 4. The CDR3 consists of 13 residues. Germline CDR1 and CDR2: MNHEY and SVGAGI. CDR3 loop: CASSDREFYGYTF. CDR3 DNA sequence: TGTGCCAGCAGTGACAGGGAATTCTATGGCTACACCTTC.

In its sample, this clonotype was seen a few times. The chain carries TRBV20-1 and TRBJ2-1; 9 bases are shared with TRBD2. CDR3 length: 15 amino acids. V lost 0 bases to trimming and J lost 8 bases; unmatched junction nucleotides: 8. CDR1 and CDR2 (germline): DFQATT, SNEGSKA (reference sequence). CDR3 sequence reads: CSARDASGVLDEQFF. The CDR3 coding sequence is TGCAGTGCTAGAGATGCTAGCGGGGTGTTAGATGAGCAGTTCTTC.

J is TRBJ2-3 and V is TRBV6-5; 10 bases agree with TRBD1. V was clipped by 4 bases and J by 8 bases; unmatched bases: 6. The CDR3 sequence is 14 residues long. The germline V gene encodes CDR1 MNHEY and CDR2 SVGAGI. The CDR3 protein is CASSSRQGAATQYF. CDR3 DNA: TGTGCCAGCAGTTCTCGACAGGGGGCGGCTACGCAGTATTTT.

V and J are TRBV4-2 and TRBJ2-2; possible D gene TRBD2, 6 bases. V shed 3 bases and J shed 0 bases, with 20 bases lying between them. The CDR3 is 19 amino acids. Germline CDR1 reads LGHNA; CDR2 reads YNFKEQ. The DNA for the CDR3 is TGTGCCAGCAGCCAGTTGGTCGGGGGTTGGATGGCGAACACCGGGGAGCTGTTTTTT. This translates into CASSQLVGGWMANTGELFF.

This chain joins TRBV29-1 and TRBJ2-5; 7 nucleotides match TRBD2. The length of the CDR3 is 17 residues. Trimming cost V 4 bases and J 5 bases; bases outside gene matches: 19. Per the germline V gene, CDR1 is SQVTM and CDR2 is ANQGSEA. CDR3: CSVVVPGLTSLGETQYF. The CDR3 coding sequence is TGCAGCGTTGTAGTGCCGGGACTAACCAGCCTCGGGGAGACCCAGTACTTC. The whole variable domain, remainder taken from reference TRBV29-1 and TRBJ2-5, is SAVISQKPSRDICQRGTSLTIQCQVDSQVTMMFWYRQQPGQSLTLIATANQGSEATYESGFVIDKFPISRPNLTFSTLTVSNMSPEDSSIYLCSVVVPGLTSLGETQYFGPGTRLLVL.

This clonotype occurred many times. The genes are TRBV20-1 and TRBJ2-3; D ambiguous. This CDR3 region has 14 residues. The germline gives CDR1 DFQATT, CDR2 SNEGSKA (reference sequence). Between the trimmed V and J ends, which lost 0 bases and 4 bases, there was a span of 11 bases. The CDR3 sequence is CSARERLVADTQYF. The CDR3 DNA is TGCAGTGCTAGAGAACGGCTAGTTGCAGATACGCAGTATTTT.

The chain links TRBV7-9 to TRBJ2-5, with no clear D. Germline CDR1 SEHNR, CDR2 FQNEAQ (reference sequence). Trimming pared 5 bases from V and 4 bases from J, leaving 17 bases between. This CDR3 is 15 amino acids long. The CDR3 spells CASSLPTVARETQYF. The CDR3 DNA reads TGTGCCAGCAGCCTCCCGACCGTGGCGCGAGAGACCCAGTACTTC.

This clonotype was recorded a few times. The V gene is TRBV6-1, the J gene TRBJ2-3; no firm D call. The CDR3 extends over 14 amino acids. V lost 4 bases and J 10 bases, leaving 18 bases between the germline ends. Germline V CDR1 and CDR2: MNHNS, SASEGT. The CDR3 region has the DNA TGTGCCAGCAGTGCCGGGTCCACCGGCCGGGCGCAGTATTTT. The encoded protein is CASSAGSTGRAQYF.